These 12 T cell receptor beta chains were sequenced from one sample in a study of cytomegalovirus exposure and HLA in healthy donors. PCR amplification relied on 60 Vbeta primers (plus 13 Jbeta primers). Clones were sequenced by immunoSEQ multiplex PCR, and TCRdb holds only the in-frame ones, with some missing. The profile shows roughly 160,000 clones, approximately 82% of them singletons. Sequencing was carried out using PBMCs. These receptors came from a woman between 35 and 50 years old in good health and CMV-seropositive.

The rearrangement joins TRBV11-2 to TRBJ2-3; 7 bases are shared with TRBD1. V dropped 4 bases and J dropped 2; count of bases not matched to a gene: 6. This CDR3 has 15 amino acids. CDR1 and CDR2 (germline): SGHAT, FQNNGV. In DNA form, the CDR3 reads TGTGCCAGCAGCTCCTCGGGACAGATCACAGATACGCAGTATTTT. Translated, it gives CASSSSGQITDTQYF. Using reference TRBV11-2 and TRBJ2-3 for the parts outside the CDR3, the full variable domain is EAGVAQSPRYKIIEKRQSVAFWCNPISGHATLYWYQQILGQGPKLLIQFQNNGVVDDSQLPKDRFSAERLKGVDSTLKIQPAKLEDSAVYLCASSSSGQITDTQYFGPGTRLTVL.

This clone was recorded a few times. The chain employs TRBV5-8 and TRBJ2-7; 10 bases map to TRBD2. Germline V gene data show CDR1 as SGHTS and CDR2 as YDEGEE. The CDR3 runs to 14 residues. Trimming took 3 bases from V and 3 from J; bases not matched to a gene: 3. CDR3 bases: TGTGCCAGCAGCTGGACTAGCGGAAACTACGAGCAGTACTTC. The encoded protein is CASSWTSGNYEQYF.

A single count supports this clone. The V gene is TRBV5-1, the J gene TRBJ2-2; 8 bases are a match to TRBD1. Germline CDR1 and CDR2: SGHRS and YFSETQ. J was trimmed by 5 bases and V by 1 base; bases with no gene match: 7. The CDR3 sequence is 16 residues long. The CDR3 bases are TGCGCCAGCAGCTTGTCGACAGGGGCGTCGACCGGGGAGCTGTTTTTT. As protein: CASSLSTGASTGELFF.

This clone has just a few counts. J is TRBJ2-5 and V is TRBV7-9, with D perhaps TRBD2 (7 bases). Trimming shortened V by 8 bases and J by 3 bases, and 16 bases separated the two germline ends. This CDR3 has 14 amino acids. The germline gives CDR1 SEHNR, CDR2 FQNEAQ (reference sequence). The CDR3 loop reads CASGIGGLKETQYF. The CDR3 coding sequence is TGTGCCAGCGGGATCGGGGGGCTAAAAGAGACCCAGTACTTC.

CDR3: CASSVDSNYEQYF. The CDR3 nucleotides read TGCGCCAGCAGCGTGGACTCAAACTACGAGCAGTACTTC. This rearrangement joins TRBV5-1 to TRBJ2-7; TRBD2 is a possible D gene (5 bases). The V end lost 4 bases, the J end lost 3 bases, and 11 bases lay between the germline ends. The CDR3 is 13 amino acids. Germline V gives CDR1 SGHRS, CDR2 YFSETQ.

This chain links TRBV6-6 with TRBJ1-2; 9 bases are shared with TRBD1. The length of the CDR3 is 15 residues. The V gene's germline CDR1 is MNHNY and CDR2 SVGAGI (reference sequence). The V segment lost 7 bases and the J segment 4 bases; nucleotides outside the gene matches: 10. CDR3: CASTRDRAGSYGYTF. CDR3 sequence (DNA): TGTGCCAGCACCAGGGACAGGGCTGGGAGCTATGGCTACACCTTC.

The chain has TRBV19 and TRBJ1-5; TRBD1 aligns across 9 bases. This CDR3 has 15 amino acids. V was pared by 6 bases and J by 4 bases, with 7 bases of the junction left unmatched. Looked up from germline, CDR1 is LNHDA and CDR2 is SQIVND (reference sequence). CDR3 protein: CASRPGQGGNQPQHF. The CDR3 DNA reads as TGTGCCAGTAGGCCGGGACAGGGAGGGAATCAGCCCCAGCATTTT. Supplemented by reference TRBV19 and TRBJ1-5, the full variable domain reads DGGITQSPKYLFRKEGQNVTLSCEQNLNHDAMYWYRQDPGQGLRLIYYSQIVNDFQKGDIAEGYSVSREKKESFPLTVTSAQKNPTAFYLCASRPGQGGNQPQHFGDGTRLSIL.

The chain couples TRBV4-1 to TRBJ2-1, with a weak D call TRBD2 (5 bases). This CDR3 contains 15 residues. The V end was cut by 4 bases, the J end by 0 bases, with 10 bases between. Germline V lookup: CDR1 MGHRA, CDR2 YSYEKL. The CDR3 DNA reads as TGCGCCAGCAGCCTTGAGCGGAGCTCCTACAATGAGCAGTTCTTC. Translated: CASSLERSSYNEQFF.

This chain uses TRBV28 with TRBJ1-5, with D unresolved. The CDR3 covers 15 residues. CDR1 and CDR2 from the germline V gene are MDHEN and SYDVKM. With 6 bases removed from V and 0 bases from J, the gap between germline ends came to 12 bases. CDR3 coding DNA: TGTGCCAGCAGCACCCCCACAGATAGCAATCAGCCCCAGCATTTT. Translation gives CASSTPTDSNQPQHF.

There are a few counts of this clone. This chain uses TRBV6-5 with TRBJ1-1; 8 bases map to TRBD1. This CDR3 has 15 amino acids. Germline values: CDR1 MNHEY, CDR2 SVGAGI. V dropped 4 bases and J dropped 4; count of bases not matched to a gene: 8. The CDR3 reads CASSSYRGAGTEAFF. The CDR3 coding sequence is TGTGCCAGCAGTTCATACAGGGGGGCGGGCACTGAAGCTTTCTTT.

V gene TRBV28 combines with J gene TRBJ1-5; the match to TRBD1 covers 8 bases. Germline V gives CDR1 MDHEN, CDR2 SYDVKM. Germline trimming cut 2 bases from V and 6 bases from J; bases unmatched to any gene: 3. CDR3 length: 14 amino acids. DNA for the CDR3: TGTGCCAGCAGTTTAGGCAGGGGGCGTCAGCCCCAGCATTTT. Its translation: CASSLGRGRQPQHF.

The chain links TRBV6-4 to TRBJ1-1; 7 bases match TRBD1. Germline CDR1 MRHNA, CDR2 SNTAGT. CDR3 length equals 14 residues. Germline trimming cut 3 bases from V and 4 bases from J; bases unmatched to any gene: 5. DNA for the CDR3: TGTGCCAGCAGTGAGGACAGGAGTAGCACTGAAGCTTTCTTT. Translated: CASSEDRSSTEAFF.